This is a list of T cell receptor beta chains from one sample in a study of blood T cells in healthy people across ages. Via MiXCR, TCRdb re-called the 5' RACE reads, giving one row per CDR3 protein. The data show 700,000 to 900,000 distinct CDR3 sequences, about 53% seen once. Material for sequencing was blood. These receptors were collected from an older man in good health. CDR3s include the opening cysteine and the closing phenylalanine or tryptophan. A D gene is named only where the DNA matches it firmly.

V gene	D gene	J gene	CDR3 protein
TRBV7-9	NA	TRBJ2-1	CASSLEWDASSYNEQFF
TRBV15	TRBD1	TRBJ1-2	CATSRDYPGQGEGYTF
TRBV5-1	NA	TRBJ2-5	CASSPHLGVTGETQYF
TRBV20-1	NA	TRBJ2-7	CSATNPIYEQYF
TRBV20-1	TRBD1	TRBJ1-2	CSAKRTGRTYGYTF
TRBV6-1	TRBD1	TRBJ2-7	CASSWDSYEQYF
TRBV28	TRBD2	TRBJ2-3	CASYGPIKRERYTDTQYF
TRBV6-5	NA	TRBJ1-2	CAVSQGTAYTF
TRBV7-8	NA	TRBJ2-7	CASSITSSYEQYF
TRBV20-1	NA	TRBJ2-6	CSARGAGANVLTF
TRBV9	TRBD1	TRBJ1-2	CASSVGTGDFGYTF
TRBV7-3	NA	TRBJ2-3	CASSLGAPGLDTQYF
TRBV7-2	TRBD1	TRBJ1-2	CASSLEGGGEGGYTF
TRBV5-5	TRBD2	TRBJ2-3	CASSQEREGTDTQYF
TRBV6-2/TRBV6-3	NA	TRBJ2-1	CASSYSTEYSYNEQFF
TRBV7-8	TRBD1	TRBJ1-2	CASSYGDRNYGYTF
TRBV6-2/TRBV6-3	NA	TRBJ2-3	CASNPSGVPTDTQYF
TRBV12-3/TRBV12-4	NA	TRBJ1-2	CASSLWGLYGYTF
TRBV20-1	NA	NA	CSAIRDTQGETQYF
TRBV6-4	NA	TRBJ1-6	CASSDRQHSPLHF